This T cell receptor beta chain was profiled in a study of T cell clones after liver transplantation. J was trimmed by 0 bases and V by 4 bases; bases with no gene match: 6. Germline CDR1 reads SGHRS; CDR2 reads YFSETQ. The CDR3 runs to 16 residues. Some clones are missing from TCRdb's copy, which holds only in-frame ones; the method was immunoSEQ multiplex PCR. The sample includes 93,000 or so clones, roughly four fifths of them seen just once. Source: CD4+ T cells from blood, taken approximately 4 years after liver transplant. This clonotype was obtained from a human patient who received a liver transplant. Some T cells here may be from the graft donor. The V call is TRBV5-1, the J call TRBJ2-3, with TRBD2 identical over 9 bases. CDR3 in DNA: TGCGCCAGCAGCGTGGGACTAGCAGCTAGCACAGATACGCAGTATTTT. It yields the protein CASSVGLAASTDTQYF.